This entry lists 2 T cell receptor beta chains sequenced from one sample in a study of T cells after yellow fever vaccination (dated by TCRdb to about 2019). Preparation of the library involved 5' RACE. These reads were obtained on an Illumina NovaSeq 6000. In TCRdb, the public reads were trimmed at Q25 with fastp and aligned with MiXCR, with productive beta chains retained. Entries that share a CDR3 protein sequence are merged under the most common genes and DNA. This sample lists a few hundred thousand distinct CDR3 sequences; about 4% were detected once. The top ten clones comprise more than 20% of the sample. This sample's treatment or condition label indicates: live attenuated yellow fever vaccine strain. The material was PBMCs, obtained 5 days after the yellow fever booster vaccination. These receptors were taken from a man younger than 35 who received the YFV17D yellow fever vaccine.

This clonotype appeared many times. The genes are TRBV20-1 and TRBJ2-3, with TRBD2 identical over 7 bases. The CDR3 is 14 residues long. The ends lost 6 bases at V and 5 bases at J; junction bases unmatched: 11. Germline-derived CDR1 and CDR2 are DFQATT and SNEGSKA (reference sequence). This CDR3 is CSARVRGKGDTQYF. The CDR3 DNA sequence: TGCAGTGCCCGCGTGCGGGGGAAGGGAGATACGCAGTATTTT.

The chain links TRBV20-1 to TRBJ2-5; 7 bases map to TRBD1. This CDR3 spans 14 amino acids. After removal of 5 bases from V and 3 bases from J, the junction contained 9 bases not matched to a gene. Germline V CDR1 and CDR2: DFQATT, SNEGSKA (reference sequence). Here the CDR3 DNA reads TGCAGTGCTTCTCCTTACGACAGGGAAGAGACCCAGTACTTC. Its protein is CSASPYDREETQYF.